These 20 T cell receptor beta chains originate from one sample sequenced in a study of blood T cell repertoires in COVID-19. Clones were sequenced by immunoSEQ multiplex PCR, and TCRdb holds only the in-frame ones, with some missing. The profile covers about 330,000 clones, with over 75% appearing a single time and roughly 5.2% taken by the ten largest. The sample taken for sequencing was PBMCs or T cells enriched from blood (not recorded which). The receptors originated from a woman in her twenties or thirties who had recovered from COVID-19.

This clone was counted a few times. The chain recombines TRBV11-1 with TRBJ1-1; D is ambiguous. Per the germline V gene, CDR1 is SGHAT and CDR2 is FQDESV (reference sequence). This CDR3 is 14 amino acids long. The V and J ends lost 2 bases and 4 bases respectively, with 11 bases between them. CDR3 coding DNA: TGTGCCAGCAGCTTACTACAGTTGGGCACTGAAGCTTTCTTT. Its protein is CASSLLQLGTEAFF.

About this clone: The sample contains more than one DNA sequence encoding this CDR3. CDR3 DNA: TGTGCCAGCAGTCCGAGGGGGATGAACACTGAAGCTTTCTTT. The encoded protein is CASSPRGMNTEAFF. The V gene is TRBV3-1 (or the pseudogene TRBV3-2), the J gene TRBJ1-1; perhaps TRBD1 as D (6 bases). The CDR3 extends over 14 amino acids. V was trimmed by 6 bases and J by 0 bases, leaving 11 bases between them. CDR1 and CDR2 (germline): LGHDT, YNNKEL (reference sequence).

In this sample, this clone turned up a few times. This chain connects TRBV5-4 to TRBJ2-5, with TRBD2 matching over 10 bases. The CDR3 runs 16 residues. V lost 5 bases to trimming and J lost 1 base; unmatched junction nucleotides: 8. Germline loops: CDR1 SGHNT, CDR2 YYREEE (reference sequence). Here the CDR3 DNA reads TGTGCCAGCAGTCCCCTAGCGGGGGCCCCCCAAGAGACCCAGTACTTC. This sequence encodes CASSPLAGAPQETQYF.

This chain links TRBV11-3 with TRBJ2-3; no reliable D call. The germline V gene encodes CDR1 SGHNT and CDR2 YENEEA. The CDR3 runs 13 residues. Trimming pared 0 bases from V and 6 bases from J, leaving 7 bases between. CDR3 sequence reads: CASSLEESDTQYF. The CDR3 nucleotides read TGTGCCAGCAGCTTAGAAGAGTCTGATACGCAGTATTTT.

In its sample, this clone was seen many times. The chain uses TRBV2 and TRBJ1-5; 11 bases agree with TRBD1. Germline values: CDR1 SNHLY, CDR2 FYNNEI. This CDR3 contains 15 residues. The V segment lost 6 bases and the J segment 7 bases; nucleotides outside the gene matches: 8. The CDR3 here is CASREGTGGKQPQHF. CDR3 sequence (DNA): TGTGCCAGCAGGGAGGGGACAGGGGGAAAACAGCCCCAGCATTTT.

The chain is built from TRBV28 and TRBJ1-1; 7 nucleotides match TRBD1. Germline V gene sequence: CDR1 MDHEN, CDR2 SYDVKM. Unmatched junction bases numbered 9, after V lost 4 bases and J lost 1 base. The CDR3 is made up of 16 amino acids. CDR3: CASSSFDRVKNTEAFF. DNA of the CDR3: TGTGCCAGCAGTTCTTTCGACAGGGTAAAGAACACTGAAGCTTTCTTT.

V gene TRBV21-1 combines with J gene TRBJ1-6. TRBV21-1 is a listed pseudogene. This CDR3 contains 15 residues. CDR3 sequence reads: CASSKVVSYNSPLHF. CDR3 bases: TGTGCCAGCAGCAAAGTAGTCTCCTATAATTCACCCCTCCACTTT.

This clone was counted only a few times. The J gene is TRBJ2-5, the V gene TRBV6-6; TRBD2 is a possible D gene (6 bases). Germline V gene data show CDR1 as MNHNY and CDR2 as SVGAGI (reference sequence). CDR3 length: 12 residues. Trimming cost V 0 bases and J 13 bases, with 12 bases left between them. The CDR3, as DNA: TGTGCCAGCAGTTACTCGGAGGGGAGCTTGTACTTC. Translation gives CASSYSEGSLYF.

The chain combines TRBV7-8 with TRBJ1-2; no firm D call. V gave up 5 bases and J gave up 4 bases, with 17 bases separating them. The CDR3 totals 15 residues. The germline V gene has CDR1 SGHVS and CDR2 FQNEAQ. CDR3 bases: TGTGCCAGCAGCAGAGCCCTCGCCCGCGCCTATGGCTACACCTTC. This codes for CASSRALARAYGYTF.

This clone was detected once. The V call is TRBV7-8, the J call TRBJ1-1; D call uncertain. Trimming took off 5 bases at V and 7 bases at J, with 17 bases between the two ends. Germline lookup yields CDR1 SGHVS and CDR2 FQNEAQ. This CDR3 has 14 residues. The DNA for the CDR3 is TGTGCCAGCAGCCTCCGGGTCCTGGGGAGTGAAGCTTTCTTT. Its translation is CASSLRVLGSEAFF.

The chain links TRBV2 to TRBJ2-6, with D unclear. Trimming shortened V by 5 bases and J by 0 bases, and 20 bases separated the two germline ends. The CDR3 consists of 19 residues. Germline-derived CDR1 and CDR2 are SNHLY and FYNNEI. CDR3 nucleotides: TGTGCCAGCAGTTTCCAACCCGGAGAGGTGGGCTCTGGGGCCAACGTCCTGACTTTC. Translated, it gives CASSFQPGEVGSGANVLTF.

J is TRBJ1-2 and V is TRBV7-2, with 7 bases identical to TRBD1. Germline V gene data show CDR1 as SGHTA and CDR2 as FQGNSA. The CDR3 runs to 13 residues. After removal of 5 bases from V and 8 bases from J, the junction contained 8 bases not matched to a gene. Written as DNA, the CDR3 is TGTGCCAGCAGCACTAGACAGGGTTTCGGCTACACCTTC. Translating gives CASSTRQGFGYTF.

The chain combines TRBV28 with TRBJ2-1; a weak D match, TRBD1 (6 bases). This CDR3 region has 18 residues. The germline CDR1 and CDR2 sequences are MDHEN and SYDVKM. Trimming left V 5 bases short and J 5 bases short, with 25 bases between. The CDR3 spells CASSLGLGTHREDNEQFF. In DNA, the CDR3 is TGTGCCAGCAGTCTAGGGCTAGGGACGCACAGGGAAGACAATGAGCAGTTCTTC.

The rearrangement uses TRBV7-2 and TRBJ2-7; 10 nucleotides match TRBD1. Germline loops: CDR1 SGHTA, CDR2 FQGNSA. This CDR3 has 14 amino acids. Trimming took 3 bases from V and 11 from J; bases not matched to a gene: 10. CDR3 loop: CASSFTSGTGDKYF. CDR3 sequence (DNA): TGTGCCAGCAGCTTCACCTCCGGGACAGGGGATAAGTACTTC.

The gene calls are TRBV19 and TRBJ1-2; TRBD1 matches at 7 bases. The V segment lost 4 bases and the J segment 4 bases; nucleotides outside the gene matches: 3. In germline, CDR1 is LNHDA, CDR2 SQIVND (reference sequence). This CDR3 has 13 residues. CDR3 in amino acids: CASSTGQVYGYTF. CDR3 DNA sequence: TGTGCCAGTAGTACCGGACAGGTCTATGGCTACACCTTC.

This chain links TRBV12-3 or TRBV12-4 with TRBJ2-7; tentatively, D is TRBD1 (5 bases). V shed 5 bases and J shed 5 bases, with 10 bases lying between them. This CDR3 is built from 12 residues. Here the CDR3 DNA reads TGTGCCAGCAGTGTGGGGCGACACGAGCAGTACTTC. It yields the protein CASSVGRHEQYF.

The rearrangement joins TRBV7-9 to TRBJ2-1; the match to TRBD2 covers 8 bases. V shed 5 bases and J 0 bases; nucleotides not matched to a gene: 3. This CDR3 spans 15 amino acids. Germline CDR1 reads SEHNR; CDR2 reads FQNEAQ (reference sequence). The CDR3 coding sequence is TGTGCCAGCAGCACCGGGAGGGGCTCCTACAATGAGCAGTTCTTC. It specifies CASSTGRGSYNEQFF.

The chain combines TRBV5-4 with TRBJ2-5, with TRBD2 identical over 8 bases. The CDR3 is 15 amino acids. Per germline, CDR1 SGHNT and CDR2 YYREEE (reference sequence). V shed 9 bases and J 2 bases; nucleotides not matched to a gene: 12. CDR3 in amino acids: CATGTRGTFQETQYF. CDR3 coding DNA: TGTGCCACAGGGACTAGAGGTACCTTTCAAGAGACCCAGTACTTC.

The rearrangement links TRBV7-2 to TRBJ1-2; D unresolved. The CDR3 extends over 12 amino acids. V shed 3 bases and J shed 0 bases, with 2 bases lying between them. CDR1 SGHTA and CDR2 FQGNSA come from the germline V gene. The CDR3: CASSFSNYGYTF. The CDR3 DNA reads as TGTGCCAGCAGCTTCTCTAACTATGGCTACACCTTC. The variable domain in full, completed from reference TRBV7-2 and TRBJ1-2, reads GAGVSQSPSNKVTEKGKDVELRCDPISGHTALYWYRQSLGQGLEFLIYFQGNSAPDKSGLPSDRFSAERTGGSVSTLTIQRTQQEDSAVYLCASSFSNYGYTFGSGTRLTVV.

The rearrangement links TRBV21-1 to TRBJ1-2; the table's D call TRBD1 went unverified against the DNA. TRBV21-1 is a documented pseudogene. The CDR3 runs 14 residues. CDR3 in amino acids: CASSRADRGYGYTF. The CDR3 nucleotides read TGTGCCAGCAGCCGAGCCGACAGGGGGTATGGCTACACCTTC.